This T cell receptor (beta chain) was sequenced for a study of blood T cell repertoires in COVID-19. As for the study in general: The United States, Italy and Spain supplied acute and convalescent COVID-19 samples. Sources were T cells, B-cell-depleted T cells, or PBMCs; the material itself was cDNA or gDNA.

Trimming took 6 bases from V and 3 from J, leaving 12 bases between them. The CDR3 is 13 residues long. Germline CDR1 and CDR2: LNHDA and SQIVND (reference sequence). Source study methods: Estimation of nucleated cell counts relied on the amplification of reference gene primers. Some clones are missing from TCRdb's copy, which holds only in-frame ones; the method was immunoSEQ multiplex PCR. V, J and clone size reflect that table, while D and trimming were determined from the DNA. The table lists 30,000 to 35,000 clones, more than 85% of them singletons. The origin of this receptor is a human donor in a cohort sampled during active COVID-19. This chain joins TRBV19 and TRBJ2-7, with D possibly TRBD1 on 5 matching bases. Source material: peripheral blood. CDR3 coding DNA: TGTGCCAGTAGCCCGACAGTAAACTACGAGCAGTACTTC. Encoded protein: CASSPTVNYEQYF.